A single sample gave rise to the 24 T cell receptor beta chains below, sequenced in a study of shared clonotypes between healthy human individuals. Using immunoSEQ multiplex PCR, the repertoire was profiled, and TCRdb retains in-frame clones only, with some absent. The data contain about 590,000 clones, roughly 95% of them singletons. Naive-designated CD8 cells lacked CD45RO, were positively enriched for CCR7, and omitted terminally differentiated effector memory CD45RA+ cells. The sample consisted of naive CD8+ T cells sorted from blood. The receptors were gathered from a woman aged 30 to 39 in good health.

CDR3 protein: CASSVVGPETQYF. DNA of the CDR3: TGTGCCAGCAGCGTAGTAGGGCCGGAGACCCAGTACTTC. The rearrangement uses TRBV9 and TRBJ2-5; D gene unclear. Trimming took 0 bases from V and 5 from J, leaving 8 bases between them. Germline loops: CDR1 SGDLS, CDR2 YYNGEE. The CDR3 totals 13 residues.

The genes are TRBV19 and TRBJ1-1; 8 positions match TRBD1. Germline values: CDR1 LNHDA, CDR2 SQIVND (reference sequence). CDR3 length: 14 amino acids. The V gene end was trimmed by 5 bases and the J gene end by 6 bases; junction bases not matched to a gene: 8. CDR3 sequence reads: CASSADRVAAEAFF. CDR3 DNA: TGTGCCAGTAGTGCGGACAGGGTTGCGGCTGAAGCTTTCTTT.

The gene calls are TRBV5-8 and TRBJ1-1; unclear D gene. Looked up from germline, CDR1 is SGHTS and CDR2 is YDEGEE. Trimming shortened V by 2 bases and J by 5 bases, and 16 bases separated the two germline ends. The length of the CDR3 is 15 residues. This CDR3 reads CASSFAGWLGTEAFF. CDR3 in DNA: TGTGCCAGCAGCTTCGCGGGATGGTTAGGGACTGAAGCTTTCTTT.

This rearrangement joins TRBV5-6 to TRBJ2-2; no clear D. V lost 3 bases, J lost 5 bases, and 8 bases lay in between. The CDR3 covers 13 residues. Germline CDR1 and CDR2: SGHDT and YYEEEE. The CDR3 nucleotides read TGTGCCAGCAGCTCCGGACGGACCGGGGAGCTGTTTTTT. Its protein is CASSSGRTGELFF. Variable domain in full (rest from reference TRBV5-6 and TRBJ2-2): DAGVTQSPTHLIKTRGQQVTLRCSPKSGHDTVSWYQQALGQGPQFIFQYYEEEERQRGNFPDRFSGHQFPNYSSELNVNALLLGDSALYLCASSSGRTGELFFGEGSRLTVL.

The chain is built from TRBV5-4 and TRBJ1-2; D not certain. Trimming took 1 base from V and 2 from J, leaving 6 bases between them. The CDR3 consists of 13 residues. Germline V gene lookup returns CDR1 SGHNT and CDR2 YYREEE (reference sequence). As DNA, the CDR3 is TGTGCCAGCAGCTTGTGGCGGAACTATGGCTACACCTTC. Protein product: CASSLWRNYGYTF.

This chain uses TRBV28 with TRBJ2-7, with TRBD2 as a possible D gene (6 bases). CDR1 MDHEN and CDR2 SYDVKM come from the germline V gene. Trimming stripped 4 bases from V and 2 bases from J, with 12 bases between. The CDR3 has 14 residues. CDR3 nucleotides: TGTGCCAGCAGTTCTCGGGGGTCGGCCTACGAGCAGTACTTC. The encoded protein is CASSSRGSAYEQYF. Combining the CDR3 with reference TRBV28 and TRBJ2-7 gives the whole variable domain DVKVTQSSRYLVKRTGEKVFLECVQDMDHENMFWYRQDPGLGLRLIYFSYDVKMKEKGDIPEGYSVSREKKERFSLILESASTNQTSMYLCASSSRGSAYEQYFGPGTRLTVT.

The chain is built from TRBV2 and TRBJ1-1, with 7 bases fitting TRBD1. The trim removed 3 bases at V and 0 bases at J, leaving 4 bases unmatched. Germline values: CDR1 SNHLY, CDR2 FYNNEI. This CDR3 is built from 15 residues. As DNA, the CDR3 is TGTGCCAGCAGTGATAGGGACAGCCTGAACACTGAAGCTTTCTTT. Its translation is CASSDRDSLNTEAFF.

The rearrangement links TRBV27 to TRBJ2-6, with TRBD2 identical over 9 bases. This CDR3 has 16 amino acids. Germline assignment: CDR1 MNHEY and CDR2 SMNVEV (reference sequence). V dropped 5 bases and J dropped 4; count of bases not matched to a gene: 6. Here the CDR3 reads CASSHLLAGGANVLTF. CDR3 nucleotide sequence: TGTGCCAGCAGTCACCTACTAGCGGGCGGGGCCAACGTCCTGACTTTC.

The V call is TRBV27, the J call TRBJ2-4; 10 bases agree with TRBD1. CDR3 length: 17 amino acids. The V gene's germline CDR1 is MNHEY and CDR2 SMNVEV (reference sequence). The ends lost 5 bases at V and 0 bases at J; junction bases unmatched: 7. CDR3 region: CASSRLTGGIAKNIQYF. The CDR3 DNA sequence: TGTGCCAGCAGTCGCCTGACAGGGGGCATAGCCAAAAACATTCAGTACTTC.

The chain uses TRBV6-1 and TRBJ1-2; the D is unclear. V was shortened by 5 bases and J by 4 bases, with 14 bases between the two germline ends. This CDR3 is 14 amino acids long. Per germline, CDR1 MNHNS and CDR2 SASEGT. The CDR3 sequence: CASSSHGFGYGYTF. The CDR3 DNA sequence: TGTGCCAGCAGTTCCCATGGCTTCGGCTATGGCTACACCTTC.

The chain combines TRBV27 with TRBJ2-7; a possible D gene is TRBD1 (7 bases). The germline CDR1 and CDR2 sequences are MNHEY and SMNVEV (reference sequence). The CDR3 contains 15 residues. Trimming removed 4 bases from V and 1 base from J, with 14 bases in between. For the CDR3, the DNA is TGTGCCAGCAGTTCCCTGACAGGGACTTCCTACGAGCAGTACTTC. Protein: CASSSLTGTSYEQYF.

This clone has a single count. The gene calls are TRBV5-4 and TRBJ2-7, with a tentative D call TRBD1 (6 bases). Germline V CDR1 and CDR2: SGHNT, YYREEE (reference sequence). This CDR3 has 12 residues. Trimming removed 4 bases at V and 3 bases at J, with 8 bases between. The CDR3 here is CASSRGNYEQYF. The CDR3 DNA reads TGTGCCAGCAGCAGGGGGAACTACGAGCAGTACTTC.

This clone was observed once. This chain connects TRBV5-6 to TRBJ1-1; D perhaps matches TRBD1 (5 bases). The CDR3 loop spans 15 amino acids. The V and J ends lost 1 base and 1 base respectively, with 11 bases between them. Germline lookup yields CDR1 SGHDT and CDR2 YYEEEE. The CDR3 nucleotides are TGTGCCAGCAGCTTGTTCTTCAGGGAGAACACTGAAGCTTTCTTT. It codes for CASSLFFRENTEAFF.

The chain recombines TRBV27 with TRBJ2-7, with D possibly matching TRBD2 (7 bases). V dropped 0 bases and J dropped 0 bases, with 12 bases sitting between them. This CDR3 contains 16 residues. Germline V gene sequence: CDR1 MNHEY, CDR2 SMNVEV (reference sequence). CDR3 coding DNA: TGTGCCAGCAGTTTATCGCGGGGGCTGAGCTCCTACGAGCAGTACTTC. It yields the protein CASSLSRGLSSYEQYF.

The V call is TRBV5-1, the J call TRBJ2-3; D perhaps matches TRBD1 (5 bases). The CDR3 consists of 15 residues. Germline CDR1 SGHRS, CDR2 YFSETQ. V lost 1 base and J lost 6, with 15 bases in between. As DNA, the CDR3 is TGCGCCAGCAGCTTGAGGGGCCCTTTTTTGGATACGCAGTATTTT. Translated: CASSLRGPFLDTQYF.

The rearrangement links TRBV29-1 to TRBJ2-1, with D uncertain. Germline CDR1 reads SQVTM; CDR2 reads ANQGSEA. Trimming shortened V by 3 bases and J by 4 bases, and 7 bases separated the two germline ends. This CDR3 spans 12 amino acids. CDR3 amino acids: CSVDTLYNEQFF. In DNA, the CDR3 is TGCAGCGTTGATACCTTGTACAATGAGCAGTTCTTC.

CDR3 DNA sequence: TGTGCCAGCAGCCATACCACTGCGGGAGCTGGATTAATCTCCTACGAGCAGTACTTC. Its protein product is CASSHTTAGAGLISYEQYF. The chain carries TRBV5-4 and TRBJ2-7; 7 bases line up with TRBD2. The germline gives CDR1 SGHNT, CDR2 YYREEE (reference sequence). V shed 4 bases and J 0 bases; nucleotides not matched to a gene: 19. The CDR3 contains 19 residues.

The rearrangement uses TRBV7-9 and TRBJ1-2, with 7 positions matching TRBD1. This CDR3 has 15 amino acids. With V trimmed by 5 bases and J by 0 bases, 6 bases remained unmatched. Germline loops: CDR1 SEHNR, CDR2 FQNEAQ (reference sequence). CDR3 in amino acids: CASSMTGMSNYGYTF. CDR3 bases: TGTGCCAGCAGCATGACAGGGATGTCTAACTATGGCTACACCTTC.

The chain is built from TRBV6-6 and TRBJ2-1; 11 positions agree with TRBD2. The CDR3 length is 16 residues. Trimming took 5 bases from V and 3 from J; bases not matched to a gene: 6. Germline CDR1 reads MNHNY; CDR2 reads SVGAGI (reference sequence). CDR3 loop: CASSPLAGEGYNEQFF. Here the CDR3 DNA reads TGTGCCAGCAGTCCACTAGCGGGAGAGGGCTACAATGAGCAGTTCTTC.

This rearrangement joins TRBV7-8 to TRBJ2-3, with 15 bases fitting TRBD2. Germline CDR1 and CDR2: SGHVS and FQNEAQ. Trimming removed 5 bases from V and 2 bases from J; junction bases left unmatched: 8. The CDR3 extends over 18 amino acids. CDR3 residues: CASSRGLAGGASTDTQYF. The CDR3 DNA follows: TGTGCCAGCAGCCGAGGACTAGCGGGAGGGGCCTCCACAGATACGCAGTATTTT.

The rearrangement links TRBV15 to TRBJ2-7; TRBD1 agrees at 9 bases. CDR3 length: 14 amino acids. The V gene end was trimmed by 5 bases and the J gene end by 3 bases; junction bases not matched to a gene: 5. The germline V gene has CDR1 LNHNV and CDR2 YYDKDF (reference sequence). CDR3 DNA sequence: TGTGCCACCAGCTCAAGGACAGGGGACTACGAGCAGTACTTC. It codes for CATSSRTGDYEQYF.

This rearrangement joins TRBV5-1 to TRBJ2-7; D possibly corresponds to TRBD2 (5 bases). CDR1 is SGHRS, CDR2 YFSETQ, per germline. V lost 4 bases to trimming and J lost 9 bases, with 23 bases between them. CDR3 length: 15 residues. The DNA of the CDR3 is TGCGCCAGCAGCGAGGGCAGGAAACTCAATCCCGGGCAGTACTTC. This gives the protein CASSEGRKLNPGQYF. Together with reference TRBV5-1 and TRBJ2-7, the CDR3 gives the full variable domain: KAGVTQTPRYLIKTRGQQVTLSCSPISGHRSVSWYQQTPGQGLQFLFEYFSETQRNKGNFPGRFSGRQFSNSRSEMNVSTLELGDSALYLCASSEGRKLNPGQYFGPGTRLTVT.

V gene TRBV7-2 combines with J gene TRBJ1-1; D uncertain. Germline V gives CDR1 SGHTA, CDR2 FQGNSA. The CDR3 contains 13 residues. V dropped 1 base and J dropped 6 bases, with 9 bases sitting between them. CDR3 bases: TGTGCCAGCAGCTTAGTAAGTCTCTCTGAAGCTTTCTTT. Its translation is CASSLVSLSEAFF.

This chain joins TRBV7-3 and TRBJ2-3; 13 positions match TRBD2. Trimming removed 2 bases from V and 6 bases from J; junction bases left unmatched: 2. The CDR3 is made up of 15 amino acids. CDR1 is SGHTA and CDR2 is FQGTGA in the germline V gene. The CDR3 sequence is CASSLGLAGVDTQYF. The CDR3 nucleotides read TGTGCCAGCAGCTTAGGACTAGCGGGAGTGGATACGCAGTATTTT.